Listed below are T cell receptor beta chains from one sample, sequenced in a study of cytomegalovirus exposure and HLA in healthy donors. Profiled with immunoSEQ multiplex PCR; TCRdb holds only in-frame clones, not every one. The table includes 220,000 or so clones, 85% to 95% detected once. Sequencing was carried out using PBMCs. All receptors derive from a woman under 30 in good health and CMV-seronegative. CDR3s include the opening cysteine and the closing phenylalanine or tryptophan. Fields, in order: V gene, J gene, D gene, clone size, CDR3 DNA, CDR3 protein. The D gene is left open where the match is weak. Clone size is not always given. Where it is, it says once, few, many or a class for expanded clones.

TRBV11-2	TRBJ2-5	TRBD2	-	TGTGCCAGCAGCTCGTTCCCGGGACTAGGGGGGGAGACCCAGTACTTC	CASSSFPGLGGETQYF
TRBV9	TRBJ2-1	TRBD2	-	TGTGCCAGCAGTAGCGGGAGTACGGCAGACGAGCAGTTCTTC	CASSSGSTADEQFF
TRBV7-2	TRBJ2-2	-	-	TGTGCCAGCAGCTTATCAGGGGGGACCGGGGAGCTGTTTTTT	CASSLSGGTGELFF
TRBV7-9	TRBJ1-2	-	-	TGTGCCAGCAGCTTAGAGTCCTTGGTGGCCGTCCATGGCTACACCTTC	CASSLESLVAVHGYTF
TRBV7-2	TRBJ1-1	TRBD1	-	TGTGCCAGCAGCTTAGTCGGGACAGGGATGAACACTGAAGCTTTCTTT	CASSLVGTGMNTEAFF
TRBV27	TRBJ2-7	TRBD1	-	TGTGCCAGCAGTCTTCATGGGGGACAGGGGGACTACGAGCAGTACTTC	CASSLHGGQGDYEQYF
TRBV6-6	TRBJ2-3	TRBD2	-	TGTGCCAGCAGTCGGACTAGCGGGAGTCAAGCAGATACGCAGTATTTT	CASSRTSGSQADTQYF
TRBV11-2	TRBJ1-5	-	-	TGTGCCAGCAGCACCGTCCATCGGGCAGGGCAAAATCAGCCCCAGCATTTT	CASSTVHRAGQNQPQHF
TRBV5-8	TRBJ2-7	-	-	TGTGCCAGCAGCTTGGACAGGGCCTCCTACGAGCAGTACTTC	CASSLDRASYEQYF
TRBV5-8	TRBJ2-2	TRBD2	-	TGTGCCAGCAGCCCGGACTTAGCGGGAGTTTACGCCGGGGAGCTGTTTTTT	CASSPDLAGVYAGELFF
TRBV11-2	TRBJ1-1	TRBD1	-	TGTGCCAGCAGTTACGGGACAGGGAGGAACACTGAAGCTTTCTTT	CASSYGTGRNTEAFF
TRBV5-4	TRBJ1-4	TRBD1	-	TGTGCCAGCAGCCCCCCCGGCAGGGGGAATGAAAAACTGTTTTTT	CASSPPGRGNEKLFF
TRBV5-6	TRBJ2-1	TRBD2	-	TGTGCCAGCAGCTTGGAGGGGAGGGACAATGAGCAGTTCTTC	CASSLEGRDNEQFF
TRBV18	TRBJ2-2	-	-	TGTGCCAGCTCACCACGGAAACCCGACTCGGGCACCGGGGAGCTGTTTTTT	CASSPRKPDSGTGELFF
TRBV5-1	TRBJ2-1	-	once	TGCGCCAGCAGCTTGGACGCGGGAAATTATAATGAGCAGTTCTTC	CASSLDAGNYNEQFF
TRBV10-1	TRBJ2-7	TRBD2	-	TGCGCCAGCAGTGGCAGCGGGAGGCAATCCTACGAGCAGTACTTC	CASSGSGRQSYEQYF
TRBV29-1	TRBJ1-1	TRBD1	-	TGCAGCGTTGATCAACAGGGGATGAACACTGAAGCTTTCTTT	CSVDQQGMNTEAFF
TRBV9	TRBJ2-3	TRBD2	once	TGTGCCAGCAACAGACTAGCGTCTAGCACAGATACGCAGTATTTT	CASNRLASSTDTQYF
TRBV2	TRBJ2-7	-	-	TGTGCCAGCAGTGCGAGCTACGAGCAGTACTTC	CASSASYEQYF
TRBV5-1	TRBJ2-7	TRBD1	-	TGCGCCAGCACCTCTGGCCTGGGACAGACCTACGAGCAGTACTTC	CASTSGLGQTYEQYF